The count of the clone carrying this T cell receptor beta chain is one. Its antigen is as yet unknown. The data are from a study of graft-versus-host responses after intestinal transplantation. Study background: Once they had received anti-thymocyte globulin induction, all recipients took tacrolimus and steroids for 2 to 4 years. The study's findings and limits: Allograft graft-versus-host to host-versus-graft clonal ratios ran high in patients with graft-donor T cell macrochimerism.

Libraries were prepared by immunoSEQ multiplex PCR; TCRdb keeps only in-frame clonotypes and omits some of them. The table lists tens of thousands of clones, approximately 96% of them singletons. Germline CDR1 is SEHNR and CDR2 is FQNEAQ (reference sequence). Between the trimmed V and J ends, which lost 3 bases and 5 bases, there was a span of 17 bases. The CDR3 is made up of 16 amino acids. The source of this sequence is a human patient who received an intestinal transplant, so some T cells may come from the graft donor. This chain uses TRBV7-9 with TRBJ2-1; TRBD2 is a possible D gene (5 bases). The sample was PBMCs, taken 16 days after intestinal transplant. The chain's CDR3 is CASSFLVLGSNNEQFF. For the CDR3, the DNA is TGTGCCAGCAGCTTCTTAGTCTTGGGGAGTAACAATGAGCAGTTCTTC. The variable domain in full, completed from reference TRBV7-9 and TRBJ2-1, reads DTGVSQNPRHKITKRGQNVTFRCDPISEHNRLYWYRQTLGQGPEFLTYFQNEAQLEKSRLLSDRFSAERPKGSFSTLEIQRTEQGDSAMYLCASSFLVLGSNNEQFFGPGTRLTVL.